The rows below give T cell receptor beta chains drawn from one sample of a study of T cell responses to AZD1222 COVID-19 vaccine. Profiling relied on immunoSEQ multiplex PCR, and the TCRdb table lists in-frame clones only, not all of them. The sample contains roughly 200,000 clones, about nine tenths of which appear only once. The sequencing here drew on peripheral blood, taken 28 days after the second AZD1222 dose. These TCRs come from an adult who received the AZD1222 COVID-19 vaccine. Both conserved end residues are part of each CDR3. The order of the fields is V gene, J gene, CDR3 protein.

v_call: TRBV21-1; j_call: TRBJ2-5; cdr3_aa: CASIIGRDRGETQYF
v_call: TRBV6-5; j_call: TRBJ1-1; cdr3_aa: CASSYGTGGAEAFF
v_call: TRBV18; j_call: TRBJ1-3; cdr3_aa: CASSPGEGSGNTIYF
v_call: TRBV5-1; j_call: TRBJ2-2; cdr3_aa: CASRRGGGRHTGELFF
v_call: TRBV9; j_call: TRBJ2-1; cdr3_aa: CASSAGGGTYNEQFF
v_call: TRBV11-1; j_call: TRBJ1-5; cdr3_aa: CASSSGQGAHQPQHF
v_call: TRBV19; j_call: TRBJ2-7; cdr3_aa: CASSMGRDAYEQYF
v_call: TRBV5-1; j_call: TRBJ1-2; cdr3_aa: CASSLNPGQGNYGYTF
v_call: TRBV20-1; j_call: TRBJ1-1; cdr3_aa: CSASGDTEAFF
v_call: TRBV11-3; j_call: TRBJ1-3; cdr3_aa: CASSLQGSGNTIYF
v_call: TRBV7-6; j_call: TRBJ2-5; cdr3_aa: CASSLVLGRWETQYF
v_call: TRBV19; j_call: TRBJ2-1; cdr3_aa: CASSKLAGVSYNEQFF
v_call: TRBV12-3/TRBV12-4; j_call: TRBJ1-5; cdr3_aa: CASSPPGRPQHF
v_call: TRBV4-1; j_call: TRBJ1-4; cdr3_aa: CASSQAPTTNEKLFF
v_call: TRBV6-4; j_call: TRBJ2-7; cdr3_aa: CASSETNQGAPTYEQYF
v_call: TRBV5-4; j_call: TRBJ1-6; cdr3_aa: CASSPQGGRNSPLHF
v_call: TRBV18; j_call: TRBJ2-5; cdr3_aa: CASSPRDRGGSQETQYF
v_call: TRBV28; j_call: TRBJ2-7; cdr3_aa: CASSSPGPLAGYYEQYF
v_call: TRBV29-1; j_call: TRBJ1-1; cdr3_aa: CSVRRGGRSMNTEAFF
v_call: TRBV2; j_call: TRBJ1-4; cdr3_aa: CASRDTGSNEKLFF
v_call: TRBV5-1; j_call: TRBJ2-3; cdr3_aa: CASSPRPSGGITDTQYF
v_call: TRBV6-5; j_call: TRBJ2-7; cdr3_aa: CASTQQGGVTYEQYF